The rows below give T cell receptor beta chains drawn from one sample of a study of Ad26.COV2.S vaccination and SARS-CoV-2 variants. The table came from immunoSEQ multiplex PCR; TCRdb's copy has only in-frame clones and leaves some out. This sample has a few hundred thousand clones, with 90% found just once. Specimen: peripheral blood, collected in a trial of Ad26.COV2.S vaccine versus placebo. These receptors all stem from a person between 18 and 65 years old who received the Ad26.COV2.S COVID-19 vaccine or a placebo. Each CDR3 is given with its conserved first and last residue. D genes are given only for firm matches. Clone size is stated in some rows and not others, as once, few, many or a class when expanded.

v_gene,j_gene,d_gene,abundance,CDR3nt,CDR3aa
TRBV12-3/TRBV12-4,TRBJ2-1,-,-,TGTGCCAGCAGTGCCTCGTACAATGAGCAGTTCTTC,CASSASYNEQFF
TRBV25-1,TRBJ2-5,-,-,TGTGCCAGCAGTGTTAGGGAGACCCAGTACTTC,CASSVRETQYF
TRBV11-2,TRBJ1-2,TRBD1,-,TGTGCCAGCAGCTATACAGGGGCCTATGGCTACACCTTC,CASSYTGAYGYTF
TRBV29-1,TRBJ2-7,TRBD1,-,TGCAGCGTTGATGTCTGGCAGGGGGCGATATACGAGCAGTACTTC,CSVDVWQGAIYEQYF
TRBV7-8,TRBJ1-1,-,-,TGTGCCAGCAGCCCCTTCGGAGGCCAGGGGAACACTGAAGCTTTCTTT,CASSPFGGQGNTEAFF
TRBV13,TRBJ2-2,-,-,TGTGCCAGCAGCCGAGACAGCGTGGGGCCGGGGACCGGGGAGCTGTTTTTT,CASSRDSVGPGTGELFF
TRBV15,TRBJ2-1,-,-,TGTGCCACCAGCAGGGGGGGTTTTGGCACGGAGCAGTTCTTC,CATSRGGFGTEQFF
TRBV2,TRBJ2-1,-,-,TGTGCCAGCACATACGAGCGGAGCTCCTACAATGAGCAGTTCTTC,CASTYERSSYNEQFF
TRBV4-1,TRBJ2-2,TRBD2,-,TGCGCCAGCAGCCCCTCCCTTTTGGCGGGAGGTTTTACCGGGGAGCTGTTTTTT,CASSPSLLAGGFTGELFF
TRBV27,TRBJ2-1,-,-,TGTGCCAGCAGTTCTTTTTACAATGAGCAGTTCTTC,CASSSFYNEQFF
TRBV7-6,TRBJ2-5,-,-,TGTGCCAGCAGCTTAGGCGGGACCGGCAGAGAGACCCAGTACTTC,CASSLGGTGRETQYF
TRBV7-6,TRBJ2-7,TRBD1,-,TGTGCCAGCAGCTTCTCCGGGACAGGTAACCCCTACGAGCAGTACTTC,CASSFSGTGNPYEQYF
TRBV6-5,TRBJ2-7,-,-,TGTGCCAGCAGTTACTCTAGCGGAGATCACTACGAGCAGTACTTC,CASSYSSGDHYEQYF
TRBV19,TRBJ1-1,-,-,TGTGCCAGTAGCTACACGACGGAGAACACTGAAGCTTTCTTT,CASSYTTENTEAFF
TRBV7-9,TRBJ1-4,-,-,TGTGCCAGCAGCCAACGGGATGGGGCACTGAATTATGAAAAACTGTTTTTT,CASSQRDGALNYEKLFF
TRBV4-1,TRBJ1-5,-,-,TGCGCCAGCAGCCAAGATCTGGGTAATAGCAATCAGCCCCAGCATTTT,CASSQDLGNSNQPQHF
TRBV4-3,TRBJ2-1,TRBD1,-,TGCGCCAGCAGCCATGACAGGGCGAGCTCCTACAATGAGCAGTTCTTC,CASSHDRASSYNEQFF
TRBV19,TRBJ2-5,TRBD2,once,TGTGCCAGTAGTAAGACTAGCGGGAGGATGGAGACCCAGTACTTC,CASSKTSGRMETQYF
TRBV10-3,TRBJ1-2,TRBD1,once,TGTGCCATCAGTGAGTCTGTGGGGACAGACTATGGCTACACCTTC,CAISESVGTDYGYTF
TRBV5-1,TRBJ2-7,-,-,TGCGCCAGCAGCTTGGCTTCACCTGGGGAGCAGTACTTC,CASSLASPGEQYF
TRBV5-1,TRBJ2-7,-,-,TGCGCCAGCAGCCTCGCCAGGGTATCATACGAGCAGTACTTC,CASSLARVSYEQYF
TRBV27,TRBJ1-2,-,-,TGTGCCAGCAGTAAGGGGGGGGGCTATGGCTACACCTTC,CASSKGGGYGYTF
TRBV23-1,TRBJ2-7,TRBD2,-,TGCGCCAGCAGTCAATCGGTCGGGACTAGCGATTACTACGAGCAGTACTTC,CASSQSVGTSDYYEQYF
TRBV6-5,TRBJ1-1,TRBD1,-,TGTGCCAGCAGTTCAGACAGGGGGATTACTGAAGCTTTCTTT,CASSSDRGITEAFF
TRBV28,TRBJ1-2,-,-,TGTGCCAGCAGTCTCAGGGTTTCTGGCTACACCTTC,CASSLRVSGYTF
TRBV9,TRBJ2-1,TRBD2,-,TGTGCCAGCAGCGTGGGGGGAGGCGGGAGGACCTACAATGAGCAGTTCTTC,CASSVGGGGRTYNEQFF
TRBV19,TRBJ2-2,TRBD2,-,TGTGCCAGTAGTTTCACTAGCGCCACCGGGGAGCTGTTTTTT,CASSFTSATGELFF
TRBV18,TRBJ1-4,-,-,TGTGCCAGCTCACTAGGGGTAGCTAATGAAAAACTGTTTTTT,CASSLGVANEKLFF
TRBV27,TRBJ2-3,TRBD1,-,TGTGCCAGCAGTCAACCTGGGACAGATCCAGATACGCAGTATTTT,CASSQPGTDPDTQYF
TRBV28,TRBJ2-6,-,-,TGTGCCAGCAGGATATCTGGGGCCAACGTCCTGACTTTC,CASRISGANVLTF
TRBV3-1/TRBV3-2,TRBJ1-4,-,-,TGTGCCAGCAGCCAAGCCGGGCTGGGGGAAAAACTGTTTTTT,CASSQAGLGEKLFF
TRBV29-1,TRBJ2-1,-,-,TGCAGCGTTCGAAATTTCCAATCCTACAATGAGCAGTTCTTC,CSVRNFQSYNEQFF
TRBV3-1/TRBV3-2,TRBJ1-5,-,-,TGTGCCAGCAGCCAAGAGGCGGGCAATCAGCCCCAGCATTTT,CASSQEAGNQPQHF
TRBV18,TRBJ1-1,TRBD1,-,TGTGCCAGCTCACCACTGGGACAGGGGGAGGACACTGAAGCTTTCTTT,CASSPLGQGEDTEAFF
TRBV7-8,TRBJ1-1,TRBD1,-,TGTGCCAGCAGCGGCCGGGACAGGGGGATTCGGAACACTGAAGCTTTCTTT,CASSGRDRGIRNTEAFF
TRBV9,TRBJ1-6,-,-,TGTGCCAGCGGGCGGGGTAATTCACCCCTCCACTTT,CASGRGNSPLHF
TRBV10-1,TRBJ2-5,-,-,TGCGCCAGCAGTGAGTCGGTGGGAGAGACCCAGTACTTC,CASSESVGETQYF
TRBV6-5,TRBJ1-2,-,-,TGTGCCAGCAGTTATAGGGACGACTATGGCTACACCTTC,CASSYRDDYGYTF
TRBV20-1,TRBJ1-1,-,-,TGCAGTGCTGCACAGAACACTGAAGCTTTCTTT,CSAAQNTEAFF
TRBV7-3,TRBJ1-6,-,-,TGTGCCAGCAGGCTGACCACAGATTCACCCCTCCACTTT,CASRLTTDSPLHF
TRBV10-2,TRBJ1-4,TRBD1,-,TGCGCCAGCAGAGCCGGACAGGAATTGGGAACTAATGAAAAACTGTTTTTT,CASRAGQELGTNEKLFF
TRBV2,TRBJ1-1,-,-,TGTGCCAGCAGTAGGGGGGTCGGTTCTGAAGCTTTCTTT,CASSRGVGSEAFF
TRBV28,TRBJ2-1,-,-,TGTGCCAGCAGTTTTTTTGGCGGATACTACAATGAGCAGTTCTTC,CASSFFGGYYNEQFF
TRBV9,TRBJ2-5,-,-,TGTGCCAGCAGCGTAGGGGCAGGACAAGAGACCCAGTACTTC,CASSVGAGQETQYF
TRBV6-5,TRBJ2-7,-,few,TGTGCCAGCAAGAAATCGGACACCTACTCCTACGAGCAGTACTTC,CASKKSDTYSYEQYF
TRBV10-3,TRBJ1-3,-,-,TGTGCCATCAGTGAGTCGGGAACTGGAAACACCATATATTTT,CAISESGTGNTIYF
TRBV9,TRBJ2-1,TRBD2,-,TGTGCCAGCAGCGTAGAGACTAGCGGGCGAGTCTACAATGAGCAGTTCTTC,CASSVETSGRVYNEQFF
TRBV27,TRBJ2-7,TRBD1,-,TGTGCCAGCAGTTTACAGGGGGCCTACGAGCAGTACTTC,CASSLQGAYEQYF